This TCR beta chain was documented in a study of T-cell memory formation after mild COVID-19. Constant-segment primers were used for 5'RACE, and the resulting TCR alpha and TCR beta cDNA libraries carried sample barcodes and UMIs. From the 5' RACE reads, TCRdb called clonotypes with MiXCR, one entry per CDR3 protein. The sample records roughly 350,000 distinct CDR3 sequences, roughly 15% being singletons. Germline CDR1 reads LGHNA; CDR2 reads YSLEER. The CDR3 totals 15 residues. V lost 0 bases and J 3 bases, leaving 9 bases between the germline ends. This clonotype was picked up a small number of times.

This rearrangement joins TRBV4-3 to TRBJ2-4; D is perhaps TRBD1 (6 bases). The sample was PBMCs or a T cell subset sorted from them (not recorded which). The receptor was isolated from a man aged 18 to 30 who had mild COVID-19 (a few samples of this study predate the infection). Cell type and time point are not known. The CDR3 spells CASSQEQGFKNIQYF. CDR3 nucleotides: TGCGCCAGCAGCCAAGAACAGGGTTTCAAAAACATTCAGTACTTC.